Following are 17 T cell receptor beta chains from one sample sequenced in a study of T cells in women clearing cervical HPV infection. Libraries were prepared by immunoSEQ multiplex PCR; TCRdb keeps only in-frame clonotypes and omits some of them. The sample table includes some 11,000 clones. Sequencing was carried out using blood buffy coat. The receptors were gathered from a woman between 18 and 70 years old with a cervical HPV16 infection that either progressed to CIN3+ or cleared (not recorded which).

About this clone: The observed sequence ends 3 residues before the CDR3 terminus, with the missing tail filled in from the germline J gene. V and J are TRBV28 and TRBJ1-6; the match to TRBD1 covers 7 bases. Germline assignment: CDR1 MDHEN and CDR2 SYDVKM. This CDR3 comprises 14 residues. V shed 4 bases, J shed 5 bases, and the junction held 2 bases outside the gene matches. The chain's CDR3 is CASSWDRDNSPLHF. CDR3 bases read: TGTGCCAGCAGTTGGGACAGAGATAATTCACCC.

Points on this clone: Read data end 3 residues before the CDR3 end; the end is taken from the germline J gene. V gene TRBV2 combines with J gene TRBJ1-4, with 7 bases that match TRBD1. This CDR3 is 15 amino acids long. The V gene's germline CDR1 is SNHLY and CDR2 FYNNEI. V shed 4 bases, J shed 5 bases, and the junction held 7 bases outside the gene matches. The DNA read from the CDR3 is TGTGCCAGCAGTGTTAGGGGACAGAAGAATGAAAAA. It codes for CASSVRGQKNEK. The full-length CDR3 reads as CASSVRGQKNEKLFF.

As to this clone: The CDR3 goes on 3 residues after the read ends, and that part is filled in from the germline J gene. The chain carries TRBV6-1 and TRBJ2-1; 8 nucleotides line up with TRBD1. The V gene's germline CDR1 is MNHNS and CDR2 SASEGT. J lost 7 bases, V lost 2 bases, and 7 bases had no gene match. CDR3 length equals 15 residues. The CDR3 loop reads CASSEMAGGENEQFF. CDR3 bases read: TGTGCCAGCAGTGAAATGGCAGGGGGCGAAAATGAG.

In the case of this clone: The CDR3 is cut off 3 residues early in the read; its end comes from the germline J gene. The genes are TRBV14 and TRBJ2-7, with 7 bases aligning to TRBD2. Germline values: CDR1 SGHDN, CDR2 FVKESK. Unmatched junction bases numbered 18, after V lost 1 base and J lost 3 bases. CDR3 length: 19 amino acids. CDR3 amino acids: CASSQGAGVAGRGIYEQYF. CDR3 bases read: TGTGCCAGCAGCCAAGGGGCCGGGGTAGCGGGTCGAGGTATCTACGAG.

Remarks on this clone: The sequence runs out 3 residues before the end of the CDR3; the remainder is reconstructed from the germline J gene. This chain links TRBV5-1 with TRBJ1-2; 9 bases map to TRBD1. The V gene's germline CDR1 is SGHRS and CDR2 YFSETQ. The CDR3 has 15 residues. Trimming cost V 1 base and J 5 bases; bases outside gene matches: 6. CDR3 DNA, as far as it was read: TGCGCCAGCAGCTTGATGACAGGGGGTGAATATGGC. Residues: CASSLMTGGEYG. The full CDR3 protein reads CASSLMTGGEYGYTF.

The CDR3 sequence is CASSPTFGSEAFF. The CDR3 bases that were read are TGCGCCAGCAGCCCCACTTTCGGTTCGGAA. The V call is TRBV5-1, the J call TRBJ1-1; D ambiguous. The CDR3 end falls 3 residues outside the read, so it is completed with the germline J gene. Germline CDR1 reads SGHRS; CDR2 reads YFSETQ. This CDR3 spans 13 amino acids.

On this clone itself: Sequencing ends 3 residues short of the CDR3 end; the germline J gene provides the rest. V and J are TRBV2 and TRBJ1-2; D is unresolved. Germline V lookup: CDR1 SNHLY, CDR2 FYNNEI. CDR3 length equals 12 residues. The V and J ends lost 7 bases and 0 bases respectively, with 6 bases between them. The CDR3 reads CASNTANYGYTF. The covered CDR3 bases are TGTGCCAGCAATACGGCTAACTATGGC.

A remark on this clone: The read falls 3 residues short of the CDR3 end, and the missing part is taken from the germline J gene. This chain uses TRBV2 with TRBJ1-6; D gene unclear. With 4 bases removed from V and 10 bases from J, the gap between germline ends came to 17 bases. This CDR3 is 15 amino acids long. Germline assignment: CDR1 SNHLY and CDR2 FYNNEI. The DNA read from the CDR3 is TGTGCCAGCAGTGGTAAGGCTCCTGGAGGGTCACCC. Its protein product is CASSGKAPGGSP. The entire CDR3 reads CASSGKAPGGSPLHF.

Turning to this clone: The CDR3 is cut off 3 residues early in the read; its end comes from the germline J gene. The J gene is TRBJ1-2, the V gene TRBV7-2, with 7 bases fitting TRBD1. The CDR3 contains 16 residues. With V trimmed by 0 bases and J by 7 bases, 11 bases remained unmatched. CDR1 and CDR2 from the germline V gene are SGHTA and FQGNSA. The DNA read from the CDR3 is TGTGCCAGCAGCTTAGCGCCGAACTACAGGGGCGGTGGC. Translation: CASSLAPNYRGGG. The full CDR3 is CASSLAPNYRGGGYTF.

Worth noting for this clone: The read ends 3 residues early relative to the CDR3; the germline J gene fills the gap. The V call is TRBV20-1, the J call TRBJ1-2; perhaps TRBD1 as D (6 bases). This CDR3 region has 13 residues. CDR1 is DFQATT and CDR2 is SNEGSKA in the germline V gene (reference sequence). The CDR3: CSARLGRGLGYTF. The CDR3 bases that were read are TGCAGTGCTCGGTTGGGCAGGGGCTTAGGC.

By frequency, this clone registers medium-sized (0.01 to 0.1%). Read data end 3 residues before the CDR3 end; the end is taken from the germline J gene. The rearrangement joins TRBV7-8 to TRBJ2-2, with 10 bases that match TRBD2. There are 14 residues in the CDR3. V trimming: 5 bases; J trimming: 8 bases; junction bases outside the gene matches: 5. Germline V gene lookup returns CDR1 SGHVS and CDR2 FQNEAQ. Here the CDR3 reads CASSLQTSGGELFF. The CDR3 DNA, read in part, is TGTGCCAGCAGCCTACAGACTAGCGGGGGGGAG.

The CDR3 bases that were read are TGTGCCAGCAGCTTAGGGGGGGGAGCTAACTATGGC. Protein: CASSLGGGANYG. The entire CDR3 sequence reads CASSLGGGANYGYTF. This chain uses TRBV7-9 with TRBJ1-2, with D possibly TRBD1 on 5 matching bases. The DNA ends 3 residues before the CDR3 does, and the rest of the CDR3 is filled in from the germline J gene. Germline V gene data show CDR1 as SEHNR and CDR2 as FQNEAQ (reference sequence). The CDR3 sequence is 15 residues long. V was trimmed by 1 base and J by 0 bases, leaving 9 bases between them.

A remark on this clone: The observed sequence ends 3 residues before the CDR3 terminus, with the missing tail filled in from the germline J gene. The V call is TRBV19, the J call TRBJ1-1; D perhaps matches TRBD1 (5 bases). The CDR3 is made up of 14 amino acids. Germline CDR1 reads LNHDA; CDR2 reads SQIVND (reference sequence). V lost 7 bases and J 4 bases, leaving 16 bases between the germline ends. CDR3 in amino acids: CASIPPGMGTEAFF. Incomplete CDR3 DNA: TGTGCCAGTATCCCCCCAGGGATGGGCACTGAA.

Comment on this clone: The read ends 3 residues before the CDR3 terminus; that terminus is restored from the germline J gene. This chain joins TRBV2 and TRBJ1-6; 7 bases are a match to TRBD1. The CDR3 runs to 16 residues. Germline CDR1 and CDR2: SNHLY and FYNNEI. After removal of 0 bases from V and 6 bases from J, the junction contained 5 bases not matched to a gene. CDR3 amino acids: CASSEAWTGPNSPLHF. The sequenced part of the CDR3 DNA is TGTGCCAGCAGTGAAGCATGGACAGGCCCTAATTCACCC.

Details on this clone: Read data end 3 residues before the CDR3 end; the end is taken from the germline J gene. This chain joins TRBV5-4 and TRBJ2-7; 8 nucleotides agree with TRBD1. The CDR3 has 14 residues. The trim removed 1 base at V and 6 bases at J, leaving 6 bases unmatched. Germline loops: CDR1 SGHNT, CDR2 YYREEE (reference sequence). The DNA read from the CDR3 is TGTGCCAGCAGCTTGAAGGCAGGGGGCGGCGAG. This encodes CASSLKAGGGE. The entire CDR3 protein reads CASSLKAGGGEQYF.

Details on this clone: The CDR3 goes on 3 residues after the read ends, and that part is filled in from the germline J gene. This chain connects TRBV2 to TRBJ2-6; tentative D call: TRBD2 (5 bases). Trimming took 4 bases from V and 12 from J, leaving 16 bases between them. The CDR3 consists of 14 residues. Germline V gives CDR1 SNHLY, CDR2 FYNNEI. The CDR3 sequence is CASSGDGEVSVLTF. The CDR3 bases that were read are TGTGCCAGCAGTGGTGACGGGGAAGTCAGCGTC.

In the case of this clone: The sequenced fragment ends 3 residues before the CDR3 boundary, so the rest is inferred from the germline J gene. The rearrangement joins TRBV5-1 to TRBJ2-4; 8 positions agree with TRBD1. The V gene's germline CDR1 is SGHRS and CDR2 YFSETQ. There are 14 residues in the CDR3. J lost 8 bases, V lost 2 bases, and 6 bases had no gene match. CDR3 in amino acids: CASSLQGEGYIQYF. CDR3 bases read: TGCGCCAGCAGCTTACAGGGGGAAGGATACATT. Drawing the rest from reference TRBV5-1 and TRBJ2-4, the complete variable domain is KAGVTQTPRYLIKTRGQQVTLSCSPISGHRSVSWYQQTPGQGLQFLFEYFSETQRNKGNFPGRFSGRQFSNSRSEMNVSTLELGDSALYLCASSLQGEGYIQYFGAGTRLSVL.